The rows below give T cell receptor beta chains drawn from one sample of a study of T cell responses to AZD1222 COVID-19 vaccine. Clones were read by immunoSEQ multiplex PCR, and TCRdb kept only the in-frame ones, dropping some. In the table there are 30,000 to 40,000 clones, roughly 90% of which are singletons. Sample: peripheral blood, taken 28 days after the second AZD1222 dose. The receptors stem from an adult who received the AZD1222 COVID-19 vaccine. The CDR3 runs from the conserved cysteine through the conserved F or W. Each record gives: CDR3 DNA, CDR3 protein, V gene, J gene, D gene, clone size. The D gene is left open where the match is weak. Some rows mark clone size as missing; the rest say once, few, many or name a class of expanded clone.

TGTGCCGGAACCCCGGGACAGTTCCACGAGCAGTACTTC	CAGTPGQFHEQYF	TRBV6-5	TRBJ2-7	TRBD1	-
TGTGCCAGCAGCCCCAGTCCGGCTAGCGGGGGTCGGGAGCAGTACTTC	CASSPSPASGGREQYF	TRBV9	TRBJ2-7	TRBD2	once
TGTGCCAGTAGTATAGGTGCCAGGACCAATCAGCCCCAGCATTTT	CASSIGARTNQPQHF	TRBV19	TRBJ1-5	-	once
TGCGCCAGCAGCGGGGGCTCTGGCACAGATACGCAGTATTTT	CASSGGSGTDTQYF	TRBV5-1	TRBJ2-3	-	-
TGTGCCAGCAGTGAGATACTTAACACTGAAGCTTTCTTT	CASSEILNTEAFF	TRBV2	TRBJ1-1	-	once
TGTGCCAGCAGTTTTGAAAACAGGGTAATGAACGAGCAGTACTTC	CASSFENRVMNEQYF	TRBV4-2	TRBJ2-7	-	-
TGTGCCACCAGTGACCCATGGGACGGAGGATCCTACGAGCAGTACTTC	CATSDPWDGGSYEQYF	TRBV24-1	TRBJ2-7	-	-
TGTGCCAGCAGTTTACAGGGTAAGCCCCAGCATTTT	CASSLQGKPQHF	TRBV28	TRBJ1-5	-	-
TGTGCCAGCAGCCAAGGGGCAGGGAAGTATGGCTACACCTTC	CASSQGAGKYGYTF	TRBV3-1/TRBV3-2	TRBJ1-2	-	few
TGTGCCAGCAGTCCCGCTCAACTAGCGGGGGGGCCGGTGCAGTTCTTC	CASSPAQLAGGPVQFF	TRBV6-2/TRBV6-3	TRBJ2-1	TRBD2	-
TGTGCCAGCAGCTTCAGGACAGGATCCCCTGGCTACACCTTC	CASSFRTGSPGYTF	TRBV5-6	TRBJ1-2	TRBD1	-
TGTGCCAGCAGGAACTACAATGAGCAGTTCTTC	CASRNYNEQFF	TRBV6-5	TRBJ2-1	-	-
TGTGCCAGCTCATCTTCGACAGATAACACTGAAGCTTTCTTT	CASSSSTDNTEAFF	TRBV18	TRBJ1-1	-	-
TGTGCCAGCAGTGACTCCGTGACAGGGGGCATCCGAGAATGTTACACTGAAGCTTTCTTT	CASSDSVTGGIRECYTEAFF	TRBV6-4	TRBJ1-1	TRBD1	-
TGTGCCAGCAGCCTCTCCGACCCCAGGCTAAGTACAGATACGCAGTATTTT	CASSLSDPRLSTDTQYF	TRBV2	TRBJ2-3	-	-
TGCGCCAGCAGCTCCTACTCAGGGGCCCCCTATGGCTACACCTTC	CASSSYSGAPYGYTF	TRBV5-1	TRBJ1-2	-	-
TGTGCCTGGAGTCTCACGACAGGAAACTATGGCTACACCTTC	CAWSLTTGNYGYTF	TRBV30	TRBJ1-2	-	-
TGTGCCAGCACCGAACCCGGGACAGGGGACGAAAAACTGTTTTTT	CASTEPGTGDEKLFF	TRBV6-5	TRBJ1-4	TRBD1	-
TGCGCCAGCAGCCAAGATCGAGGGGGTGAGCAGTTCTTC	CASSQDRGGEQFF	TRBV4-3	TRBJ2-1	-	-
TGTGCCAGCAGTTTAGGGACAGGTGAGCAGTACTTC	CASSLGTGEQYF	TRBV12-3/TRBV12-4	TRBJ2-7	TRBD1	-
TGTGCCAGCAGCAGATCGGGGGCTGTGGATGGCTACACCTTC	CASSRSGAVDGYTF	TRBV27	TRBJ1-2	-	-
TGTGCCAGCAGTTTGGCGGAAGTTGGGCAGTACTTC	CASSLAEVGQYF	TRBV28	TRBJ2-7	-	once
TGTGCCAGCAGCTTGCAGGGGGAACAGCCCCAGCATTTT	CASSLQGEQPQHF	TRBV7-2	TRBJ1-5	TRBD1	-
TGTGCCAGCAGAGTAGGGGGGGTGGAGACCCAGTACTTC	CASRVGGVETQYF	TRBV12-3/TRBV12-4	TRBJ2-5	-	-
TGTGCCAGCTCACCGGGCGACAGGAACACTGAAGCTTTCTTT	CASSPGDRNTEAFF	TRBV18	TRBJ1-1	-	-
TGTGCCATGGGGACAGGGCCGGGGGAGCTGTTTTTT	CAMGTGPGELFF	TRBV10-3	TRBJ2-2	TRBD1	-
TGTGCCAGCAGTGACTCGGCGGCAGGGGGCGGCGGCTACACCTTC	CASSDSAAGGGGYTF	TRBV6-4	TRBJ1-2	TRBD1	-
TGTGCCAGCAGCTTTGTAGTTTCGGGGGCCAACGTCCTGACTTTC	CASSFVVSGANVLTF	TRBV5-6	TRBJ2-6	-	-
TGTGCCAGCCAGGGGGAGAACTACTACAATGAGCAGTTCTTC	CASQGENYYNEQFF	TRBV28	TRBJ2-1	TRBD1	-
TGCGCCAGCAGTCGTGGGATGCAAGAGACCCAGTACTTC	CASSRGMQETQYF	TRBV4-3	TRBJ2-5	-	-
TGTGCCAGCAGCTTAAACGTTGCACACGGAGACTTTGCAACTAATGAAAAACTGTTTTTT	CASSLNVAHGDFATNEKLFF	TRBV7-8	TRBJ1-4	-	-
TGCGCCAGCAGCCAAGTTGGTCGGGCGCTTCGACGTGAGCAGTTCTTC	CASSQVGRALRREQFF	TRBV4-1	TRBJ2-1	-	-
TGTGCCAGCAGCTTTTCAAGGGGATTCGACAGACTCTTCTCTGGAAACACCATATATTTT	CASSFSRGFDRLFSGNTIYF	TRBV7-8	TRBJ1-3	-	-
TGTGCCAGCAGCTTAGCTTTTTCCGGGACAGGGAATGAAAAACTGTTTTTT	CASSLAFSGTGNEKLFF	TRBV7-9	TRBJ1-4	TRBD1	-
TGTGCCAGCAGTTTCTATTCGAACACTGAAGCTTTCTTT	CASSFYSNTEAFF	TRBV12-3/TRBV12-4	TRBJ1-1	-	-
TGTGCCACCAGTGAGGCAGGGAGAGCTTTCTTT	CATSEAGRAFF	TRBV24-1	TRBJ1-1	-	-
TGTGCCAGCAGCTCACAGTTAGATTCTGGAAACACCATATATTTT	CASSSQLDSGNTIYF	TRBV7-8	TRBJ1-3	-	once
TGTGCCAGCAGCACGGGACAGGGGGACACCATATATTTT	CASSTGQGDTIYF	TRBV7-3	TRBJ1-3	TRBD1	-
TGCGCCAGCAGCTTGGAGGGACAGGGTCGCGGCTATGGCTACACCTTC	CASSLEGQGRGYGYTF	TRBV5-1	TRBJ1-2	TRBD1	once
TGTGCCACCAGCTCCCAGCGGGGCTTCACAGATACGCAGTATTTT	CATSSQRGFTDTQYF	TRBV10-3	TRBJ2-3	TRBD2	-
TGTGCCAGCAACAGAGATAATTCACCCCTCCACTTT	CASNRDNSPLHF	TRBV2	TRBJ1-6	-	once
TGCGCCAGCAGCCAAGGGGGTAGGCCTGAAGCTTTCTTT	CASSQGGRPEAFF	TRBV4-1	TRBJ1-1	-	medium-sized
TGTGCCAGCAGTTTAACGGGGCACATCTCTGGAAACACCATATATTTT	CASSLTGHISGNTIYF	TRBV28	TRBJ1-3	-	-
TGTGCCAGCAGCTCCTGGACAGGCCAAAGGGGCTACACCTTC	CASSSWTGQRGYTF	TRBV7-2	TRBJ1-2	TRBD1	-
TGTGCCAGCAGCCCACAGGGGCTCGGCTACACCTTC	CASSPQGLGYTF	TRBV3-1/TRBV3-2	TRBJ1-2	TRBD1	-
TGCGCCAGCAGCTTGGACCCAGGTCGAGACACTGAAGCTTTCTTT	CASSLDPGRDTEAFF	TRBV5-1	TRBJ1-1	-	-
TGTGCCACCAGCAGAGTAAGGAGCGGGGGGACCGTCACAGATACGCAGTATTTT	CATSRVRSGGTVTDTQYF	TRBV15	TRBJ2-3	TRBD2	once
TGTGCCAGCTCAGAAGACCAGGTGTCCTACGAGCAGTACTTC	CASSEDQVSYEQYF	TRBV18	TRBJ2-7	-	-
TGTGCCAGCAGCCAAGTCGGAAAGTACAATGAGCAGTTCTTC	CASSQVGKYNEQFF	TRBV4-2	TRBJ2-1	-	-
TGTGCCAGCGTTGGTTCTGGGGGCTACACCTTC	CASVGSGGYTF	TRBV5-6	TRBJ1-2	-	-
TGCAGCGCCCCAGGACAGGGGCCCTATGGCTACACCTTC	CSAPGQGPYGYTF	TRBV29-1	TRBJ1-2	TRBD1	-
TGCGCCAGCAGTCAATCTGCGGCAGGGGCCTACGAGCAGTACTTC	CASSQSAAGAYEQYF	TRBV23-1	TRBJ2-7	-	few
TGTGCCAGCACCAGGGGGGGCGGGGGCGTCAATGAGCAGTTCTTC	CASTRGGGGVNEQFF	TRBV6-5	TRBJ2-1	-	-
TGTGCCAGCAGCTTAGGGGATCGGGCGGGCTACGAGCAGTACTTC	CASSLGDRAGYEQYF	TRBV7-8	TRBJ2-7	-	once
TGTGCCAGCAGTAGTGTCCCGGAGACCCAGTACTTC	CASSSVPETQYF	TRBV6-6	TRBJ2-5	-	-
TGTGCCACCGCTGGCTCGGACAGGGGAAGGTCACCCCTCCACTTT	CATAGSDRGRSPLHF	TRBV10-3	TRBJ1-6	TRBD1	-